The sequence of this T cell receptor (beta chain) was determined in a study of T-cell reconstitution after alpha-beta-depleted transplantation in children. Broader study findings: About two months after transplant, alpha-beta T cells reportedly came from several hundred expanded graft clones. The authors attributed T-cell counts and diversity one year after transplant mostly to newly produced T cells. Surviving thymic progenitors and recipient T cells were the source of high TCRbeta diversity at day 60 in some patients.

Many counts were recorded for this clonotype. As yet, its antigen is unknown. Preparing the TCRbeta library involved the use of unique molecular identifiers. Each CDR3 protein gets one entry after TCRdb re-called the PCR reads with MiXCR. The sample consists of 450,000 to 600,000 distinct CDR3 sequences, over 9.5% of them appearing once. This CDR3 is 13 amino acids long. V lost 4 bases, J lost 7 bases, and 2 bases stayed unmatched. Germline-derived CDR1 and CDR2 are MNHNY and SVGAGI (reference sequence). This clonotype was obtained from a child aged 2-15 years with inherited bone marrow failure, due to receive a stem cell transplant. This chain uses TRBV6-6 with TRBJ2-2; 8 bases match TRBD1. The sequencing used PBMCs, collected before TCRalphabeta/CD19-depleted stem cell transplant. The CDR3 DNA reads as TGTGCCAGCAGTTCGACAGGGGTCGGGGAGCTGTTTTTT. Translated, it gives CASSSTGVGELFF.